The rows below give T cell receptor beta chains drawn from one sample of a study of identical twins. TCRdb fed the 5' RACE reads into MiXCR, producing one record per CDR3 protein. The sample has hundreds of thousands of distinct CDR3 sequences; about 24% are singletons. These data are also associated with another study on T cells expressing NK-cell markers.

The sample was CD4+ T cells sorted from blood. The receptors were sampled from a woman aged 18-29 years in good health. CDR3s include the opening cysteine and the closing phenylalanine or tryptophan. The D gene is left open where the match is weak. Size values are once, few and many counts, or a class for expanded clones, and some rows have none.

cdr3_aa: CSSGTAYNEQFF; cdr3_nt: TGCAGTAGTGGGACAGCTTACAATGAGCAGTTCTTC; j_call: TRBJ2-1; v_call: TRBV20-1; d_call: TRBD1; clone_size: NA
cdr3_aa: CASIRTSGRSSDTQYF; cdr3_nt: TGTGCCAGCATTAGGACTAGCGGGAGGTCTTCAGATACGCAGTATTTT; j_call: TRBJ2-3; v_call: TRBV12-3/TRBV12-4; d_call: TRBD2; clone_size: NA
cdr3_aa: CAISSGTGFTDTQYF; cdr3_nt: TGTGCCATCTCCTCCGGGACAGGGTTCACAGATACGCAGTATTTT; j_call: TRBJ2-3; v_call: TRBV10-3; d_call: TRBD1; clone_size: few
cdr3_aa: CASSLDGQPQHF; cdr3_nt: TGTGCCAGCAGTCTGGACGGGCAGCCCCAGCATTTT; j_call: TRBJ1-5; v_call: TRBV12-3/TRBV12-4; d_call: NA; clone_size: few
cdr3_aa: CASSQSPRNTGELFF; cdr3_nt: TGTGCCAGCAGCCAATCCCCGAGAAACACCGGGGAGCTGTTTTTT; j_call: TRBJ2-2; v_call: TRBV3-1; d_call: NA; clone_size: few
cdr3_aa: CASSFQGADIQYF; cdr3_nt: TGTGCCAGCAGTTTTCAGGGTGCGGACATTCAGTACTTC; j_call: TRBJ2-4; v_call: TRBV12-3/TRBV12-4; d_call: NA; clone_size: many
cdr3_aa: CSARDPTGETQYF; cdr3_nt: TGCAGTGCTAGAGATCCTACGGGAGAGACCCAGTACTTC; j_call: TRBJ2-5; v_call: TRBV20-1; d_call: NA; clone_size: many
cdr3_aa: CASSLNSFSTDTQYF; cdr3_nt: TGTGCCAGCAGTTTAAACTCCTTTAGCACAGATACGCAGTATTTT; j_call: TRBJ2-3; v_call: TRBV12-3/TRBV12-4; d_call: NA; clone_size: NA
cdr3_aa: CASSPGGGLAGGPGEYF; cdr3_nt: TGTGCCAGCAGCCCAGGTGGAGGACTAGCGGGAGGGCCGGGGGAGTACTTC; j_call: TRBJ2-7; v_call: TRBV7-2; d_call: TRBD2; clone_size: NA
cdr3_aa: CASSPDWTNEQFF; cdr3_nt: TGCGCCAGCTCCCCTGACTGGACCAATGAGCAGTTCTTC; j_call: TRBJ2-1; v_call: TRBV5-1; d_call: NA; clone_size: NA
cdr3_aa: CSAHLGSRETQYF; cdr3_nt: TGCAGTGCTCATTTGGGTAGTCGGGAGACCCAGTACTTC; j_call: TRBJ2-5; v_call: TRBV20-1; d_call: NA; clone_size: NA
cdr3_aa: CASSPSYNTEAFF; cdr3_nt: TGTGCCAGCAGTCCCTCGTATAACACTGAAGCTTTCTTT; j_call: TRBJ1-1; v_call: TRBV27; d_call: NA; clone_size: few
cdr3_aa: CASSHGGAENIQYF; cdr3_nt: TGTGCCAGCAGCCACGGGGGGGCTGAAAACATTCAGTACTTC; j_call: TRBJ2-4; v_call: TRBV3-1; d_call: TRBD2; clone_size: few
cdr3_aa: CASSSSGTPYNEQFF; cdr3_nt: TGTGCCAGCAGCTCATCCGGGACTCCCTACAATGAGCAGTTCTTC; j_call: TRBJ2-1; v_call: TRBV7-3; d_call: NA; clone_size: few
cdr3_aa: CSARETSGRFSGSYEQYF; cdr3_nt: TGCAGTGCTAGAGAGACTAGCGGGAGGTTCTCCGGCTCCTACGAGCAGTACTTC; j_call: TRBJ2-7; v_call: TRBV20-1; d_call: TRBD2; clone_size: NA
cdr3_aa: CSAPSVGNEGGEQYF; cdr3_nt: TGCAGTGCGCCCTCGGTGGGGAACGAGGGAGGCGAGCAGTACTTC; j_call: TRBJ2-7; v_call: TRBV20-1; d_call: NA; clone_size: few
cdr3_aa: CASSWGPRDISYEQYF; cdr3_nt: TGCGCCAGCAGCTGGGGCCCTCGGGACATTTCCTACGAGCAGTACTTC; j_call: TRBJ2-7; v_call: TRBV5-1; d_call: NA; clone_size: few
cdr3_aa: CASSLGGLVVAEQFF; cdr3_nt: TGTGCCAGCAGCCTGGGGGGACTAGTCGTAGCTGAGCAGTTCTTC; j_call: TRBJ2-1; v_call: TRBV3-1; d_call: TRBD2; clone_size: NA
cdr3_aa: CASSSRPGQGTGELFF; cdr3_nt: TGTGCCAGCAGTTCCCGACCGGGACAGGGAACCGGGGAGCTGTTTTTT; j_call: TRBJ2-2; v_call: TRBV12-3/TRBV12-4; d_call: TRBD1; clone_size: NA
cdr3_aa: CASTRTSGRGGAGEQYF; cdr3_nt: TGCGCCAGCACCCGGACTAGCGGGAGAGGGGGTGCTGGGGAGCAGTACTTC; j_call: TRBJ2-7; v_call: TRBV5-1; d_call: TRBD2; clone_size: few
cdr3_aa: CSARTSGMGYEQYF; cdr3_nt: TGCAGTGCTAGGACTAGCGGGATGGGTTACGAGCAGTACTTC; j_call: TRBJ2-7; v_call: TRBV20-1; d_call: TRBD2; clone_size: NA
cdr3_aa: CSASIGTFAPLHF; cdr3_nt: TGCAGTGCTAGTATCGGGACCTTCGCACCCCTCCACTTT; j_call: TRBJ1-6; v_call: TRBV20-1; d_call: NA; clone_size: NA
cdr3_aa: CASSEGQGHYSPLHF; cdr3_nt: TGCGCCAGCAGCGAGGGACAGGGTCATTATTCACCCCTCCACTTT; j_call: TRBJ1-6; v_call: TRBV5-1; d_call: TRBD1; clone_size: NA
cdr3_aa: CASSQNLLSGRPLEQYF; cdr3_nt: TGTGCCAGCAGTCAAAATCTTCTGAGCGGGAGGCCTTTGGAGCAGTACTTC; j_call: TRBJ2-7; v_call: TRBV12-3/TRBV12-4; d_call: TRBD2; clone_size: NA
cdr3_aa: CASSLPMNTEAFF; cdr3_nt: TGCGCCAGCAGCTTACCTATGAACACTGAAGCTTTCTTT; j_call: TRBJ1-1; v_call: TRBV5-1; d_call: NA; clone_size: few